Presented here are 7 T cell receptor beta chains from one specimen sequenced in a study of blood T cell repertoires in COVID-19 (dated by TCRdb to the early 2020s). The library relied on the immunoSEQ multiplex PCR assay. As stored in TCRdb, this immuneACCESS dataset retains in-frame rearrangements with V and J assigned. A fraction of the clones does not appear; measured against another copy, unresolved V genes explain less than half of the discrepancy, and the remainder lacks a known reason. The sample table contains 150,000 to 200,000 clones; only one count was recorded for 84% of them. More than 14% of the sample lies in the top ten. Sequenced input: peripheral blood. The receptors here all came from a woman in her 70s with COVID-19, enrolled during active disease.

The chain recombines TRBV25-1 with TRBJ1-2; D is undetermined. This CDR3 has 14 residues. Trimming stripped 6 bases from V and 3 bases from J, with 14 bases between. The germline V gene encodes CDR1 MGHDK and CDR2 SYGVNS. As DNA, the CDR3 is TGTGCCAGCAGCGCCGGGATTAGGGACTATGGCTACACCTTC. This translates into CASSAGIRDYGYTF.

CDR3 loop: CAISDPTGGSTEAFF. CDR3 coding DNA: TGTGCCATCAGTGACCCGACAGGGGGCAGCACTGAAGCTTTCTTT. The J gene is TRBJ1-1, the V gene TRBV10-3; 10 nucleotides line up with TRBD1. J was trimmed by 4 bases and V by 3 bases; bases with no gene match: 5. Per the germline V gene, CDR1 is ENHRY and CDR2 is SYGVKD. This CDR3 region has 15 residues.

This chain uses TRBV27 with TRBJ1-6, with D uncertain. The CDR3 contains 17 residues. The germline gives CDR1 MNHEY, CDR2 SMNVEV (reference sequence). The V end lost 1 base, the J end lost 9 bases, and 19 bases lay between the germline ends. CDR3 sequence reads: CASSLLLRSYGSSPLHF. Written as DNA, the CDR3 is TGTGCCAGCAGTTTATTGCTGCGATCCTACGGGAGTTCACCCCTCCACTTT.

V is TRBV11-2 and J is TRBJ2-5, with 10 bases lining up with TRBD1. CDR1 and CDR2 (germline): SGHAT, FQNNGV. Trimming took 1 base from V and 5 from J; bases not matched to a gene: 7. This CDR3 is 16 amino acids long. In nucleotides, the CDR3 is TGTGCCAGCAGCTTAGTCGGGACAGGGGTCGGTGAGACCCAGTACTTC. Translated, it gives CASSLVGTGVGETQYF.

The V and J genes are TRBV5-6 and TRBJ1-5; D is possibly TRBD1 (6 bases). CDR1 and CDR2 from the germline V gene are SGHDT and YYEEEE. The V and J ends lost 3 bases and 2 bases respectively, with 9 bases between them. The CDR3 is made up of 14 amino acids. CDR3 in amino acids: CASSSGTRNQPQHF. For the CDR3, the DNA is TGTGCCAGCAGCTCCGGGACACGCAATCAGCCCCAGCATTTT.

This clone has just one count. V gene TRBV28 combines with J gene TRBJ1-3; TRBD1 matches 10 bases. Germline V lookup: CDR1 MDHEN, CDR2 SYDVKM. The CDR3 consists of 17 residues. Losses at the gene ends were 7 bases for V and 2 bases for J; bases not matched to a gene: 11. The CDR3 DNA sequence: TGTGCCAGCATTCTATCTTCCGGGACAGGGGCTGGAAACACCATATATTTT. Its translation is CASILSSGTGAGNTIYF.

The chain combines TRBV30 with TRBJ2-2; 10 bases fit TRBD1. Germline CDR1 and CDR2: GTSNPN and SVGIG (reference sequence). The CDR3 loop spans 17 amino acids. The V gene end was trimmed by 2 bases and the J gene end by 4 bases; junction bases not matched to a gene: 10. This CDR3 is CAWSITRQGASTGELFF. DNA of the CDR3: TGTGCCTGGAGTATAACGCGACAGGGGGCGAGCACCGGGGAGCTGTTTTTT.